The 7 T cell receptor beta chains reported below all come from one sample, sequenced in a study of identical twins. TCRdb re-derived calls from the 5' RACE reads in MiXCR, one entry per CDR3 protein. Of 500,000 or so distinct CDR3 sequences listed, approximately 15% are singletons. In addition, the sample was reused for a study of yellow fever vaccine responses in identical twins.

The sequenced material came from CD4+ T cells sorted from blood. The receptors were gathered from a young woman in good health.

The genes are TRBV9 and TRBJ2-5, with D tentatively TRBD1 or TRBD2 (5 bases each). The CDR3 is made up of 12 amino acids. Germline values: CDR1 SGDLS, CDR2 YYNGEE. Trimming removed 4 bases at V and 7 bases at J, with 11 bases between. The DNA of the CDR3 is TGTGCCAGCAGCCCCCGTGGGGGGACCCAGTACTTC. It specifies CASSPRGGTQYF.

This clonotype was counted between two and nine times. This chain joins TRBV12-3 or TRBV12-4 and TRBJ2-5; 11 nucleotides line up with TRBD1. The CDR3 is 17 residues long. With V trimmed by 5 bases and J by 4 bases, 12 bases remained unmatched. The DNA for the CDR3 is TGTGCCAGCAGTGCCGGGGACAGGGGGGTGGCCGCAGAGACCCAGTACTTC. Encoded protein: CASSAGDRGVAAETQYF.

The chain employs TRBV29-1 and TRBJ2-7; D gene unclear. The CDR3 covers 12 residues. Germline CDR1 is SQVTM and CDR2 is ANQGSEA. V was clipped by 5 bases and J by 3 bases, with 11 bases between them. In DNA form, the CDR3 reads TGCAGCGTTCGGTTACTCAACTACGAGCAGTACTTC. This translates into CSVRLLNYEQYF.

The table lists this clonotype with many counts. The chain is built from TRBV12-3 or TRBV12-4 and TRBJ1-4; perhaps TRBD1 as D (5 bases). The CDR3 consists of 14 residues. V was pared by 3 bases and J by 3 bases, with 8 bases between. The CDR3 reads CASSFGHSNEKLFF. The DNA of the CDR3 is TGTGCCAGCAGTTTTGGACATTCTAATGAAAAACTGTTTTTT.

This clonotype appeared a few times. The chain joins TRBV5-1 to TRBJ2-3; D possibly corresponds to TRBD1 (5 bases). Trimming took 4 bases from V and 6 from J, leaving 12 bases between them. The CDR3 sequence is 13 residues long. Germline-derived CDR1 and CDR2 are SGHRS and YFSETQ. Here the CDR3 reads CASSLEPGDTQYF. CDR3 nucleotide sequence: TGCGCCAGCAGCCTAGAACCAGGGGATACGCAGTATTTT.

The V and J genes are TRBV20-1 and TRBJ1-1, with D maybe TRBD1 (6 bases). The V end lost 5 bases, the J end lost 4 bases, and 17 bases lay between the germline ends. From germline, CDR1 is DFQATT and CDR2 SNEGSKA (reference sequence). CDR3 size: 14 residues. The DNA of the CDR3 is TGCAGTGCTCTGTTGCCGGGGGCAGTCACTGAAGCTTTCTTT. Protein: CSALLPGAVTEAFF.

This clonotype occurred a few times. The chain recombines TRBV9 with TRBJ2-1; D may be TRBD2 (5 bases). The CDR3 covers 11 residues. Deletions cut 4 bases from V and 12 bases from J, with 11 bases between. The germline gives CDR1 SGDLS, CDR2 YYNGEE. This CDR3 is CASSPSRGQFF. CDR3 DNA: TGTGCCAGCAGCCCATCCCGGGGGCAGTTCTTC.